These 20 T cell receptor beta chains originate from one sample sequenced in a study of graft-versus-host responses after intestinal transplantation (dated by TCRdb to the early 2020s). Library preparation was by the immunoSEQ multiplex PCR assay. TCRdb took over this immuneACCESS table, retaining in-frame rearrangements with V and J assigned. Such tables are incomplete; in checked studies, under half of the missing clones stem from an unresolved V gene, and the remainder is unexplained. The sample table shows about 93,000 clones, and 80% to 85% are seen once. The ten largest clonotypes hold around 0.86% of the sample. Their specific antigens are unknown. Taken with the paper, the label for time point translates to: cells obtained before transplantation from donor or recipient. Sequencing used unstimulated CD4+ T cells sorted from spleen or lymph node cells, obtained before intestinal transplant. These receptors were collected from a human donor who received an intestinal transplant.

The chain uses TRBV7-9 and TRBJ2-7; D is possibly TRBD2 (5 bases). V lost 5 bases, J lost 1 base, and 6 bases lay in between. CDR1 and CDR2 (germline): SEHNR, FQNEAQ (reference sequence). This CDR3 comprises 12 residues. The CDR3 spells CASSRESYEQYF. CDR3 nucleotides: TGTGCCAGCAGCAGGGAGTCCTACGAGCAGTACTTC.

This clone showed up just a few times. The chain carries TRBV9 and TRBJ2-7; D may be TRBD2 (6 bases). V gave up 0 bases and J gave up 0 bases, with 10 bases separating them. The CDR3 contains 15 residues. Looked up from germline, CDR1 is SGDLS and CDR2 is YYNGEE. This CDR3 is CASSVDGSVSYEQYF. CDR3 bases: TGTGCCAGCAGCGTAGACGGGAGCGTCTCCTACGAGCAGTACTTC. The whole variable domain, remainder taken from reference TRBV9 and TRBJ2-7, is DSGVTQTPKHLITATGQRVTLRCSPRSGDLSVYWYQQSLDQGLQFLIQYYNGEERAKGNILERFSAQQFPDLHSELNLSSLELGDSALYFCASSVDGSVSYEQYFGPGTRLTVT.

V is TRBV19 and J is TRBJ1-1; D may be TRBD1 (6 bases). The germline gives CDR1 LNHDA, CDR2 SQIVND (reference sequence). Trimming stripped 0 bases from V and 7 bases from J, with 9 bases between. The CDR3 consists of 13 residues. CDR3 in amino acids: CASSIERGYEAFF. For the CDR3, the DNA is TGTGCCAGTAGTATAGAAAGGGGGTATGAAGCTTTCTTT. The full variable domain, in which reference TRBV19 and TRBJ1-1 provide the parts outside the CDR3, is DGGITQSPKYLFRKEGQNVTLSCEQNLNHDAMYWYRQDPGQGLRLIYYSQIVNDFQKGDIAEGYSVSREKKESFPLTVTSAQKNPTAFYLCASSIERGYEAFFGQGTRLTVV.

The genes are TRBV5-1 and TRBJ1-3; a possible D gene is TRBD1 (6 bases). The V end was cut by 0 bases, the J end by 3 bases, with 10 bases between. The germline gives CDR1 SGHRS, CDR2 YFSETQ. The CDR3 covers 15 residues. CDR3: CASSLEGQGGNTIYF. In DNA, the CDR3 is TGCGCCAGCAGCTTGGAGGGACAAGGTGGAAACACCATATATTTT.

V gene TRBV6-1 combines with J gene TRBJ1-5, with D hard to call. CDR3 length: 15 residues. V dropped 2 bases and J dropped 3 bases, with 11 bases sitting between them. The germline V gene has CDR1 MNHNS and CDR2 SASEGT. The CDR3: CASSESGRLNQPQHF. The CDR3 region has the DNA TGTGCCAGCAGTGAAAGTGGCAGGCTCAATCAGCCCCAGCATTTT.

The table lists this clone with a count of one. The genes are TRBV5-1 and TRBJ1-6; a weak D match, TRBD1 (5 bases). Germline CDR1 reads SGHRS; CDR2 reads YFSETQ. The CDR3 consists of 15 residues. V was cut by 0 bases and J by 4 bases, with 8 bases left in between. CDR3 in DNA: TGCGCCAGCAGCTTGGAGGGACTATATAATTCACCCCTCCACTTT. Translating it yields CASSLEGLYNSPLHF.

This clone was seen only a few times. The CDR3 protein is CSYKGVDGYTF. In nucleotides, the CDR3 is TGCAGCTATAAGGGGGTTGATGGCTACACCTTC. The chain has TRBV29-1 and TRBJ1-2; D is possibly TRBD1 (6 bases). The CDR3 runs 11 residues. Germline CDR1 SQVTM, CDR2 ANQGSEA. The V end lost 8 bases, the J end lost 6 bases, and 13 bases lay between the germline ends.

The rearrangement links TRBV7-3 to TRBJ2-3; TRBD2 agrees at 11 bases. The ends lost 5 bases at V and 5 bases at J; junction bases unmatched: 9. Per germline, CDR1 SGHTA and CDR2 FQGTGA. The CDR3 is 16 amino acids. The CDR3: CASSPQGLAVQDTQYF. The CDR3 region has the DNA TGTGCCAGCAGCCCGCAGGGACTAGCGGTGCAAGATACGCAGTATTTT.

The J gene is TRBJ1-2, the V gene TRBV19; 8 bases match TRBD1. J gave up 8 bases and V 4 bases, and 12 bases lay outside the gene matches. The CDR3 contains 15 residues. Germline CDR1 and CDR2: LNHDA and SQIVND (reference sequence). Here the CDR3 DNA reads TGTGCCAGTAGTAATACCGGGACAGGTCTTCGAGGCTACACCTTC. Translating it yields CASSNTGTGLRGYTF.

For the CDR3, the DNA is TGTGCCAGCAGCCCTCTTCCTAGCGGGGGGGCCCTTCCTGAGCAGTTCTTC. It translates to CASSPLPSGGALPEQFF. The chain links TRBV7-6 to TRBJ2-1; 12 positions agree with TRBD2. The germline V gene encodes CDR1 SGHVS and CDR2 FNYEAQ. The CDR3 runs 17 residues. The ends lost 5 bases at V and 9 bases at J; junction bases unmatched: 14.

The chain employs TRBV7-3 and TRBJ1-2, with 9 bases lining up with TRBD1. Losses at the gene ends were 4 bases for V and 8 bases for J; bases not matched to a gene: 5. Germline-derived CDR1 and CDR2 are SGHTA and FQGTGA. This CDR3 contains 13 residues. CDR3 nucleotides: TGTGCCAGCAGCTCAGGGACAGGGTCGGGCTACACCTTC. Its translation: CASSSGTGSGYTF.

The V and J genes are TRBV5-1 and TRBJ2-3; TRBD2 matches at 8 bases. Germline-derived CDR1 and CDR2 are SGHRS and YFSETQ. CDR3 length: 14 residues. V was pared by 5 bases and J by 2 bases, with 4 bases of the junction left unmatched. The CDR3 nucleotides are TGCGCCAGCAGTCCTGGACTAGCCACAGATACGCAGTATTTT. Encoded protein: CASSPGLATDTQYF.

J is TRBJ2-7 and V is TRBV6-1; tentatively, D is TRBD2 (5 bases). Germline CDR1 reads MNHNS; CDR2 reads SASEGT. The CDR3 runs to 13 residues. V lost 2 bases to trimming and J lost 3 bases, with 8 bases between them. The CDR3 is CASSERGLYEQYF. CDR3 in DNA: TGTGCCAGCAGTGAACGTGGACTCTACGAGCAGTACTTC.

CDR3 nucleotide sequence: TGTGCCAGCAGCGGACTAGAAGGGTCATACAATGAGCAGTTCTTC. Residues: CASSGLEGSYNEQFF. The V call is TRBV9, the J call TRBJ2-1; D perhaps matches TRBD2 (6 bases). V dropped 3 bases and J dropped 4 bases, with 14 bases sitting between them. This CDR3 is built from 15 residues. Per germline, CDR1 SGDLS and CDR2 YYNGEE.

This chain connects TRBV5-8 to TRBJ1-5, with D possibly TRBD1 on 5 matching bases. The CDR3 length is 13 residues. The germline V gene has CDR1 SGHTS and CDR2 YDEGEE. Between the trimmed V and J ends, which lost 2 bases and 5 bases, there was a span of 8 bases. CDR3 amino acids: CASSFDRYQPQHF. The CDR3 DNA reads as TGTGCCAGCAGCTTCGACAGATATCAGCCCCAGCATTTT. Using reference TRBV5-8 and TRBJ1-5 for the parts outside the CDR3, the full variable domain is EAGVTQSPTHLIKTRGQQATLRCSPISGHTSVYWYQQALGLGLQFLLWYDEGEERNRGNFPPRFSGRQFPNYSSELNVNALELEDSALYLCASSFDRYQPQHFGDGTRLSIL.

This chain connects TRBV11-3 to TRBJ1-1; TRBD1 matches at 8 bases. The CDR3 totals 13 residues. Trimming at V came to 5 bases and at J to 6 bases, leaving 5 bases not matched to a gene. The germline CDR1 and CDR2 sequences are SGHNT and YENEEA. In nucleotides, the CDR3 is TGTGCCAGCAGCCACGACAGGGGCTCTGAAGCTTTCTTT. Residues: CASSHDRGSEAFF.

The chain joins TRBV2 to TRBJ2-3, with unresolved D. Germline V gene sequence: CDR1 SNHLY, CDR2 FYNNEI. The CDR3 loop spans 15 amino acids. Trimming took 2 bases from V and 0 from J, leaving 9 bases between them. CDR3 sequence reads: CASSESRYSTDTQYF. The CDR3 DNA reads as TGTGCCAGCAGTGAATCTCGGTATAGCACAGATACGCAGTATTTT.

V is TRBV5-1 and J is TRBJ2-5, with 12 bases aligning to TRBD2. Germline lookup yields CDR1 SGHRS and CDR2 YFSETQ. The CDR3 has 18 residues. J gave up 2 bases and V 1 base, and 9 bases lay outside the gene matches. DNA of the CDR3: TGCGCCAGCAGCTTGATTCGGCTAGCGGGGGGGGGACAAGAGACCCAGTACTTC. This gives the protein CASSLIRLAGGGQETQYF.

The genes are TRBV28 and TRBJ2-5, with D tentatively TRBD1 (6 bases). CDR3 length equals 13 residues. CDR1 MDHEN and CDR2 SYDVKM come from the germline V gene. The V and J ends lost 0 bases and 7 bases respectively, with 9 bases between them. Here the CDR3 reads CASSLWQGRTQYF. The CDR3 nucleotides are TGTGCCAGCAGTTTATGGCAGGGGCGGACCCAGTACTTC.

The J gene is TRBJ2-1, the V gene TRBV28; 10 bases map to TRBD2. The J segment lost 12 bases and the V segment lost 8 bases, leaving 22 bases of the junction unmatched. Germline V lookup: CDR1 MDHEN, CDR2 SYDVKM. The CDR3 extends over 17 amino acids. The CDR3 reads CASSLSELGSGRSGQFF. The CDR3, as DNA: TGTGCCAGCTCCCTCTCGGAGTTGGGTAGCGGGAGGTCTGGGCAGTTCTTC.